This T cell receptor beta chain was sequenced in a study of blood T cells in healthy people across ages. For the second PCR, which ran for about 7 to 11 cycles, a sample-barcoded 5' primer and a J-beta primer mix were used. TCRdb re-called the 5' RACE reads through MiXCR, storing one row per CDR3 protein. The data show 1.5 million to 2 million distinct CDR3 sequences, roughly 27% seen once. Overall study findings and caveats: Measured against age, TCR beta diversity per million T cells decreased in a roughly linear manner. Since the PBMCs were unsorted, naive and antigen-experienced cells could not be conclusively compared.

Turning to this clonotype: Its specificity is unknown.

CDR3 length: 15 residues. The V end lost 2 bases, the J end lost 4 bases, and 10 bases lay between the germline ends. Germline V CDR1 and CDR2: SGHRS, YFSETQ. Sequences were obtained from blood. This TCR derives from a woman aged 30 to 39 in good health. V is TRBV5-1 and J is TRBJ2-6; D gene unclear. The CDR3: CASSFVESGANVLTF. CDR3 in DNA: TGCGCCAGCAGCTTCGTGGAGTCAGGGGCCAACGTCCTGACTTTC.